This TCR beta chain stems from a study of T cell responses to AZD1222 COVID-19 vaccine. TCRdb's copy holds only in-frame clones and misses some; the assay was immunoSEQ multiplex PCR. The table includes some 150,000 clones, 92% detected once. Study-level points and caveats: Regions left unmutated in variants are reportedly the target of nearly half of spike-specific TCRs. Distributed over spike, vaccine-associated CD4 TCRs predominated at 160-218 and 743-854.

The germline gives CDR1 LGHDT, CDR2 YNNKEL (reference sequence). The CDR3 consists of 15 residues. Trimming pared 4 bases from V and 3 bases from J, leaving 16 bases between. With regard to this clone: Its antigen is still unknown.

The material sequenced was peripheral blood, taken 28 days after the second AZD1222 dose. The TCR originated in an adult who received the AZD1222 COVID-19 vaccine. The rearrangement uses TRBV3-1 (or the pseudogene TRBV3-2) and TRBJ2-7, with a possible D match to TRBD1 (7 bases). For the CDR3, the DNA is TGTGCCAGCAGCCGGGGGAGGACAGGACTCTACGAGCAGTACTTC. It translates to CASSRGRTGLYEQYF.